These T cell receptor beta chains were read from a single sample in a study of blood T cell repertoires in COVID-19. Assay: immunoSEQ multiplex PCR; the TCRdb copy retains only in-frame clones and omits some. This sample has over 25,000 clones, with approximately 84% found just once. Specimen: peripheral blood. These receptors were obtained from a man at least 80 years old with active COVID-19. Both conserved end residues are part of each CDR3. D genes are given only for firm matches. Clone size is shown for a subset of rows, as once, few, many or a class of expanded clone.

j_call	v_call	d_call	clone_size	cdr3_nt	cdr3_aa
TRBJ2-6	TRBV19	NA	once	TGTGCCAGTAGGCAGGTCGTGGAAGCTGGGGCCAACGTCCTGACTTTC	CASRQVVEAGANVLTF
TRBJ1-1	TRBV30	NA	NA	TGTGCCTGGAGTGTCGACAGGTTAAACACTGAAGCTTTCTTT	CAWSVDRLNTEAFF
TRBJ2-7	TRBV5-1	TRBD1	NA	TGCGCCAGCAGCTCAGCCGGGACAGGGAATAGTGCCCCCTACGAGCAGTACTTC	CASSSAGTGNSAPYEQYF
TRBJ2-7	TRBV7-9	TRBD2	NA	TGTGCCAGCAGCCCACGTTTGACTAGCTCTTACGAGCAGTACTTC	CASSPRLTSSYEQYF
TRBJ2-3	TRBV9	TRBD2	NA	TGTGCCAGCAGCCAAGAATTGACTAGCGGGGGGACAGATACGCAGTATTTT	CASSQELTSGGTDTQYF
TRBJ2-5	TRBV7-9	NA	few	TGTGCCAGCAGCTTAGATCAGGGGACCCAGTACTTC	CASSLDQGTQYF
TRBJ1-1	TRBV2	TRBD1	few	TGTGCCAGCAGCCCTAGGACAGGGGGCTTTACTGAAGCTTTCTTT	CASSPRTGGFTEAFF
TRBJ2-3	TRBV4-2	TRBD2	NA	TGTGCCAGCAGCCCGGGACTAGCGGGGGGGACTAGCACAGATACGCAGTATTTT	CASSPGLAGGTSTDTQYF
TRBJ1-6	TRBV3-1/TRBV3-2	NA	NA	TGTGCCAGCAGCCAAGCCAAGCTTTCACCCCTCCACTTT	CASSQAKLSPLHF
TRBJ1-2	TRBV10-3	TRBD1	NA	TGTGCCATCCAACAGGGGTCGATTGTAAGTGGCTACACCTTC	CAIQQGSIVSGYTF
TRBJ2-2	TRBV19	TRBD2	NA	TGTGCCAGTAGTATAGGCGGGGGGGCCAACGGGGAGCTGTTTTTT	CASSIGGGANGELFF
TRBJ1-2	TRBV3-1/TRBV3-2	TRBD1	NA	TGTGCCAGCAGCCAAGTTAGGCAGGGGGTAAATGGCTACACCTTC	CASSQVRQGVNGYTF
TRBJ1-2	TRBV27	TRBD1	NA	TGTGCCAGCAGGGGGACAGGGGGCGAACATTCTAACTATGGCTACACCTTC	CASRGTGGEHSNYGYTF
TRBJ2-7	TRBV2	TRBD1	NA	TGTGCCAGCAGCGACGATCAGGGGGCTAGGAACGAGCAGTACTTC	CASSDDQGARNEQYF
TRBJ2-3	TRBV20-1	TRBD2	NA	TGCAGTGCTAGTAGGGCGGGGGGGGCCGTAGATACGCAGTATTTT	CSASRAGGAVDTQYF
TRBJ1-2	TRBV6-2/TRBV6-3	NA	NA	TGTGCCAGCAGTTCTAGGGGCAGCCCCTATGGCTACACCTTC	CASSSRGSPYGYTF
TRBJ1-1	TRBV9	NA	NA	TGTGCCAGCAGCCCTAAAGACACTGAAGCTTTCTTT	CASSPKDTEAFF
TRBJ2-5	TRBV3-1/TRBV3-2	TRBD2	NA	TGTGCCAGCAGCCTCGGGGGGGGGCATCAAGAGACCCAGTACTTC	CASSLGGGHQETQYF
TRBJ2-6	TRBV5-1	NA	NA	TGCGCCAGCAGCTTACCAGGGTTGTCTGGGGCCAACGTCCTGACTTTC	CASSLPGLSGANVLTF
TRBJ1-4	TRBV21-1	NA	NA	TGTGCCAGCAGCATACGGCTAAGCGAACCGGGACAGATTAGTGAAAAACTGTTTTTT	CASSIRLSEPGQISEKLFF
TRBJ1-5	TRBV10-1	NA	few	TGCGCCAGCAGTGACGGGGGGCGAGAGGACAATCAGCCCCAGCATTTT	CASSDGGREDNQPQHF
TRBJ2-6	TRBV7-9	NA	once	TGTGCCAGCAGCTCACGGACAGTTTACTCTGGGGCCAACGTCCTGACTTTC	CASSSRTVYSGANVLTF
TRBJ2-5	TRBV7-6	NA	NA	TGTGCCAGCAGCCCCTTGACCAGTTCGGGAGAGACCCAGTACTTC	CASSPLTSSGETQYF
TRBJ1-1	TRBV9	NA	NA	TGTGCCAGCAGCGTAGGCGGAGGCGCGGCTTTCTTT	CASSVGGGAAFF
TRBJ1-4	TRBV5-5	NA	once	TGTGCCAGCAGCAAACCTACGGGGGTGGTAGAAAAACTGTTTTTT	CASSKPTGVVEKLFF
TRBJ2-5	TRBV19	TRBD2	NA	TGTGCCAGTAGTATAACCCCGTGGAGCGGGGGGGCGGTTCACGGAGAGACCCAGTACTTC	CASSITPWSGGAVHGETQYF
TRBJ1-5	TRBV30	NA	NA	TGTGCCTGGAGCCAGGGGAATGCCAATCAGCCCCAGCATTTT	CAWSQGNANQPQHF